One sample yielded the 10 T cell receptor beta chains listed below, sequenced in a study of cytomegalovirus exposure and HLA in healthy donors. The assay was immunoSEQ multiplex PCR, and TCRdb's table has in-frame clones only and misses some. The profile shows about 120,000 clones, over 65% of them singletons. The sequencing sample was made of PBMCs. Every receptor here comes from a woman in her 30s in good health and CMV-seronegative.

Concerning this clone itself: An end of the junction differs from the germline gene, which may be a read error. The CDR3 sequence is CASRPGLTGANVLTF. CDR3 DNA sequence: TGTGCCAGCAGGCCCGGATTAACTGGGGCCAATGTCCTGACTTTC. The V and J genes are TRBV7-9 and TRBJ2-6; D might be TRBD1 (5 bases). This CDR3 comprises 15 residues. Germline lookup yields CDR1 SEHNR and CDR2 FQNEAQ (reference sequence).

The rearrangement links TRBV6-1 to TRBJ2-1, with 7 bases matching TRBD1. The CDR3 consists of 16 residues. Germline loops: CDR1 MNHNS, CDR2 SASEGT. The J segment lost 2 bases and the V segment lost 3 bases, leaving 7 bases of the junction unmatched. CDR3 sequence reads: CASSDPGQLAYNEQFF. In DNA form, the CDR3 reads TGTGCCAGCAGTGACCCGGGACAGTTGGCCTACAATGAGCAGTTCTTC.

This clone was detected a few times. The CDR3 spells CASSQEYRRLNEKLFF. The DNA of the CDR3 is TGCGCCAGCAGCCAAGAATATCGGCGGCTTAATGAAAAACTGTTTTTT. The chain carries TRBV4-1 and TRBJ1-4; D uncertain. From germline, CDR1 is MGHRA and CDR2 YSYEKL. The CDR3 is made up of 16 amino acids. V lost 0 bases and J 4 bases, leaving 12 bases between the germline ends.

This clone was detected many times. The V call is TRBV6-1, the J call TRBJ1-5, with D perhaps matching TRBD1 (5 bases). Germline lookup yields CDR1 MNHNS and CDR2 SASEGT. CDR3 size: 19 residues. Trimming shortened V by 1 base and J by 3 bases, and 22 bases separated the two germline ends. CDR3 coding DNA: TGTGCCAGCAGTGAAGGAGGGAGGGTTTGGGACCTTTTCAATCAGCCCCAGCATTTT. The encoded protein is CASSEGGRVWDLFNQPQHF.

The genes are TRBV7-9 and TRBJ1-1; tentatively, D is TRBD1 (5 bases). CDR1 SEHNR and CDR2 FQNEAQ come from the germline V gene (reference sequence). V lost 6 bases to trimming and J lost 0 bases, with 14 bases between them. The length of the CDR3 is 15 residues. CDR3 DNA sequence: TGTGCCAGCAGTCCCAAAGACAGAGTGAACACTGAAGCTTTCTTT. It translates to CASSPKDRVNTEAFF. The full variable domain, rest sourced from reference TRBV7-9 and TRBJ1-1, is DTGVSQNPRHKITKRGQNVTFRCDPISEHNRLYWYRQTLGQGPEFLTYFQNEAQLEKSRLLSDRFSAERPKGSFSTLEIQRTEQGDSAMYLCASSPKDRVNTEAFFGQGTRLTVV.

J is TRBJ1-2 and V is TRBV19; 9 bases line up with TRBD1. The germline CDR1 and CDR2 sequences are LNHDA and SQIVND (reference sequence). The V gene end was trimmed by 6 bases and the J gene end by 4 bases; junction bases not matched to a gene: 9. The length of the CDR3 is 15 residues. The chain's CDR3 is CASRDWTGAVYGYTF. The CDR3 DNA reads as TGTGCCAGTAGGGATTGGACAGGGGCCGTCTATGGCTACACCTTC.

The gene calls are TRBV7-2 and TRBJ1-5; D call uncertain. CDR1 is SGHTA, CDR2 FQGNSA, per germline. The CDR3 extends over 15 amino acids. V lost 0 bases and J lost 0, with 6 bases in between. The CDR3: CASSLAGGSNQPQHF. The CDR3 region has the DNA TGTGCCAGCAGCTTAGCGGGAGGTAGCAATCAGCCCCAGCATTTT.

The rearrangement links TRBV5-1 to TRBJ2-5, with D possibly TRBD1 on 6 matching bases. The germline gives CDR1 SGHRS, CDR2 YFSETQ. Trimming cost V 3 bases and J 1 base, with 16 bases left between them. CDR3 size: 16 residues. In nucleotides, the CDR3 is TGCGCCAGCAGCTCAAAGCAGGGGCAGGCCCAAGAGACCCAGTACTTC. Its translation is CASSSKQGQAQETQYF.

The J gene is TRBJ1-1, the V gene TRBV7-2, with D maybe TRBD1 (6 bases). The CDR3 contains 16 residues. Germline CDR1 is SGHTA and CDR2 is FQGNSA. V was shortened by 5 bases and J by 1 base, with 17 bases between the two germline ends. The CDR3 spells CASSPPRTDPNTEAFF. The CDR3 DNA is TGTGCCAGCAGCCCGCCTAGGACAGACCCGAACACTGAAGCTTTCTTT.

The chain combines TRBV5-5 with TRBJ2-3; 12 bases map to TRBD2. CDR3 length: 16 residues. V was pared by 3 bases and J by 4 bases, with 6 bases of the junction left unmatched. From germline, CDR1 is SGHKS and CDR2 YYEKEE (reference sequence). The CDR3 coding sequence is TGTGCCAGCAGCTACCCTAGCGGGGGGGCCTCAGATACGCAGTATTTT. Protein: CASSYPSGGASDTQYF.